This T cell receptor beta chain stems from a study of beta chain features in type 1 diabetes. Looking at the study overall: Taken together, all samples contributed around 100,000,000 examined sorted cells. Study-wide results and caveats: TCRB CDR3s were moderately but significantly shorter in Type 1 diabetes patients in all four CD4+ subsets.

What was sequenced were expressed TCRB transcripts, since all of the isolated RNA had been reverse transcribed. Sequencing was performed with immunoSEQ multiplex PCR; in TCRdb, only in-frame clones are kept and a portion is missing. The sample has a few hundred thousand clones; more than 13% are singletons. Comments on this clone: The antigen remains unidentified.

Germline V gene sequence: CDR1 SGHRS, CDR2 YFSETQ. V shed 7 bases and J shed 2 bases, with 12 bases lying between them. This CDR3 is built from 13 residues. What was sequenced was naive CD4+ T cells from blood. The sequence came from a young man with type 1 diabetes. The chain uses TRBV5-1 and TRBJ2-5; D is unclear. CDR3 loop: CASGMSVQETQYF. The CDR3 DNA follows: TGCGCCAGCGGCATGTCCGTACAAGAGACCCAGTACTTC.